This T cell receptor (beta chain) came from a study of regulatory T cells in long-lasting Graves disease. Overall study context: Antithyroid drugs had been taken by newly diagnosed Graves' patients for under 3 months. Study findings and constraints: Favored usage of TRBV28, TRBJ1-2 and TRBJ2-5 was recorded in persistent disease.

For this clonotype: The antigen remains unidentified. A far larger clone is a single base away, which makes a read error likely.

Relying on iRepertoire HTBI primers and Arm-PCR of CDR3 regions, the team built TCR beta libraries. From the multiplex PCR reads, TCRdb called clonotypes with MiXCR, one entry per CDR3 protein. The repertoire holds fewer than 400,000 distinct CDR3 sequences, 15% to 20% seen once, with about 38% in the top ten. The CDR3 has 16 amino acids. Germline lookup yields CDR1 MNHEY and CDR2 SMNVEV (reference sequence). Noted time point: newly diagnosed GD, antithyroid drugs for less than 3 months. RNA from PBMCs was the source of the TCR library. The sequence was collected from a female donor with Graves disease. This rearrangement joins TRBV27 to TRBJ2-7; a possible D gene is TRBD2 (5 bases). Sequences were derived from peripheral blood mononuclear cells (PBMCs), sampled at new diagnosis, from a patient treated with antithyroid drugs. The CDR3 DNA follows: TGTGCCAGCAGTCCCCTCCGGGGTGGGTACACAGATACGCGGTATTTT. It is translated as CASSPLRGGYTDTRYF.